The entry below gives a single T cell receptor beta chain sequence along with its context. Its antigen is not identified. The data are from a study of early T cells in non-severe SARS-CoV-2 infection. On the study more broadly: Unsorted whole-blood RNA was sequenced in bulk, leaving chains unpaired. Study-wide findings and caveats: Database matching using VDJdb favored anti-spike CD8 responses, with private and CD4 specificities left missing.

Unique molecular identifiers were affixed to single, distinct cDNA molecules. TCRdb re-called the 5' RACE reads with MiXCR, one entry per CDR3 protein. The table includes more than 75,000 distinct CDR3 sequences, around 15% detected once. The germline V and J ends were trimmed by 5 bases and 8 bases, with 13 bases remaining between them. The CDR3 spans 13 residues. CDR1 is SEHNR, CDR2 FQNEAQ, per germline (reference sequence). Specimen: whole blood. The sequence was collected from an adult who was a healthcare worker with PCR-confirmed SARS-CoV-2 infection or an uninfected control (not recorded which). The V gene is TRBV7-9, the J gene TRBJ2-1; D not certain. The CDR3 reads CASSPDRPDEQFF. The CDR3 nucleotides are TGTGCCAGCAGCCCCGACCGTCCCGATGAGCAGTTCTTC.